A single T cell receptor (beta chain) is shown here with its context. The authors' processing: Reference gene primer amplification in the assay estimated nucleated cell counts. The table came from immunoSEQ multiplex PCR; TCRdb's copy has only in-frame clones and leaves some out. V and J calls and clone size come straight from that table; D and trimming were deduced from the DNA. The sample includes about 110,000 clones, 80% to 85% seen only once; the top ten take about 4.3%. This entry comes from a study of blood T cell repertoires in COVID-19. Study-level background: Samples of COVID-19 (acute and convalescent) were obtained from the United States, Italy and Spain.

V was clipped by 0 bases and J by 4 bases, with 13 bases between them. Germline V gene lookup returns CDR1 WSHSY and CDR2 SAAADI. The CDR3 runs to 17 residues. The genes are TRBV10-2 and TRBJ1-6; the D gene is possibly TRBD1 (5 bases). This sequence originates from a man aged 65-85 years with acute or convalescent COVID-19. The sequenced material came from peripheral blood. The CDR3 sequence: CASSESSNRKYNSPLHF. The CDR3, as DNA: TGCGCCAGCAGTGAGTCAAGCAACAGGAAATATAATTCACCCCTCCACTTT.